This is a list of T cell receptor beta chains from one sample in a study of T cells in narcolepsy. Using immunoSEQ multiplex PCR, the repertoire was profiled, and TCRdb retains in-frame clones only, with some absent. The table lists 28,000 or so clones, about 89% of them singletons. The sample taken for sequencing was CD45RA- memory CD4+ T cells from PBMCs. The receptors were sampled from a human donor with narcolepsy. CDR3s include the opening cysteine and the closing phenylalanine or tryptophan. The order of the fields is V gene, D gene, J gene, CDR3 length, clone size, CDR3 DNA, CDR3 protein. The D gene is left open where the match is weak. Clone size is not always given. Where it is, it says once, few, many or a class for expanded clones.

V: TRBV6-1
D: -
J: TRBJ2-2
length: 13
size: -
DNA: TGTGCCAGCCCTCGCAGGCCGACCGGGGAGCTGTTTTTT
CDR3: CASPRRPTGELFF

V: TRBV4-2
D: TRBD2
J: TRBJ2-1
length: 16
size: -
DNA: TGTGCCAGCAGCCAAGTAGGTGGGAGGGGCCACAATGAGCAGTTCTTC
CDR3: CASSQVGGRGHNEQFF

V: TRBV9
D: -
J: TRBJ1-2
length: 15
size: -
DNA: TGTGCCAGCAGCTCCCCAGCGAAAGGGATGTATGGCTACACCTTC
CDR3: CASSSPAKGMYGYTF

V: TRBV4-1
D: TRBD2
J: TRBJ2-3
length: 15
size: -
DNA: TGCGCCAGCAGTGGCGGGAGGGTGAGCACAGATACGCAGTATTTT
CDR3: CASSGGRVSTDTQYF

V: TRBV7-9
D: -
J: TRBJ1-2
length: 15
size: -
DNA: TGTGCCAGCAGCTTAAGGTACGTATTCGGCCATGGCTACACCTTC
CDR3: CASSLRYVFGHGYTF

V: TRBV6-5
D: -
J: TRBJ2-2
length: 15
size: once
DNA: TGTGCCAGCGCCTTGGGCAGAGCGAACACCGGGGAGCTGTTTTTT
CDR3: CASALGRANTGELFF

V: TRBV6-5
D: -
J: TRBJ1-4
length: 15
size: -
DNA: TGTGCCAGCAGTTACGGGAGGGAACTTAATGAAAAACTGTTTTTT
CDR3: CASSYGRELNEKLFF

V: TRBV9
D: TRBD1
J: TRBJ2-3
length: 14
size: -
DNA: TGTGCCAGCAGAGCGAACAGGGGGACAGATACGCAGTATTTT
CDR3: CASRANRGTDTQYF

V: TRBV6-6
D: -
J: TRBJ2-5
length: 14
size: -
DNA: TGTGCCAGTGCTAAGGGACCACAACAAGAGACCCAGTACTTC
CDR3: CASAKGPQQETQYF

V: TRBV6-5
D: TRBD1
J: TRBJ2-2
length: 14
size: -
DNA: TGTGCCAGCAGTTCGACAGGGAGCACCGGGGAGCTGTTTTTT
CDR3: CASSSTGSTGELFF

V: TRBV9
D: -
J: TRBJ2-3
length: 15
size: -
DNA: TGTGCCAGCAGCGAACGTGGGGGGCAGACAGATACGCAGTATTTT
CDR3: CASSERGGQTDTQYF

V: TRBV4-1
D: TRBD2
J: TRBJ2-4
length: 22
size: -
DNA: TGCGCCAGCAGCCAAAACCCACCGCGAACTAGCGGGGGGGCCACGGCCAAAAACATTCAGTACTTC
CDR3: CASSQNPPRTSGGATAKNIQYF

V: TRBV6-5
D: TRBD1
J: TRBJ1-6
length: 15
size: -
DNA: TGTGCCAGCAGTTACGACAGGGGATTAGTGTCACCCCTCCACTTT
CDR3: CASSYDRGLVSPLHF

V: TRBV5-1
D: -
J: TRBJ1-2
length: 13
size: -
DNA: TGCGCCAGCAGCTTGCAGGGAAGCTATGGCTACACCTTC
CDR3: CASSLQGSYGYTF

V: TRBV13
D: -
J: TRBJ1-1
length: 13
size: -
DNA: TGTGCCAGCAGCTCGGTCCGGTCCACTGAAGCTTTCTTT
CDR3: CASSSVRSTEAFF

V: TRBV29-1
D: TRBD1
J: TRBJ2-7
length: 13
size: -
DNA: TGCAGCGTTGGGACAGGGCTCATCTACGAGCAGTACTTC
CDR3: CSVGTGLIYEQYF

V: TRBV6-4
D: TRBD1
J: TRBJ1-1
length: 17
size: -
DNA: TGTGCCAGCAGTGACTTGGACAGGCAGCACAAGTACACTGAAGCTTTCTTT
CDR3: CASSDLDRQHKYTEAFF

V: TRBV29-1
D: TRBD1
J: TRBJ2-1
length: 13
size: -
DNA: TGCAGCGTTGGAACAGGGGGCTACAATGAGCAGTTCTTC
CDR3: CSVGTGGYNEQFF

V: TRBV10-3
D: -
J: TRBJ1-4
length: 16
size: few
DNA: TGTGCCATCAGTGAGTCAAGGGTGGCGGATAATGAAAAACTGTTTTTT
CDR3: CAISESRVADNEKLFF

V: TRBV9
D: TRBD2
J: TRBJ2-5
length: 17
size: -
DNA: TGTGCCAGCAGCGCCGGGACTAGCGGGGGGGCTGGGGAGACCCAGTACTTC
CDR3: CASSAGTSGGAGETQYF

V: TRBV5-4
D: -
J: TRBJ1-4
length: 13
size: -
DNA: TGTGCCACCGGGTGGGGTGGTACTGAAAAACTGTTTTTT
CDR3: CATGWGGTEKLFF

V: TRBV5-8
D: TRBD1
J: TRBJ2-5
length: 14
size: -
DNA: TGTGCCAGCAGCTTGGGAGGGACAGAAGAGACCCAGTACTTC
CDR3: CASSLGGTEETQYF

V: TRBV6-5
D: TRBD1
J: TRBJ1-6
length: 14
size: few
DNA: TGTGCCTCCAGGGGGGGGGCTCTAAAATCACCCCTCCACTTT
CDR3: CASRGGALKSPLHF